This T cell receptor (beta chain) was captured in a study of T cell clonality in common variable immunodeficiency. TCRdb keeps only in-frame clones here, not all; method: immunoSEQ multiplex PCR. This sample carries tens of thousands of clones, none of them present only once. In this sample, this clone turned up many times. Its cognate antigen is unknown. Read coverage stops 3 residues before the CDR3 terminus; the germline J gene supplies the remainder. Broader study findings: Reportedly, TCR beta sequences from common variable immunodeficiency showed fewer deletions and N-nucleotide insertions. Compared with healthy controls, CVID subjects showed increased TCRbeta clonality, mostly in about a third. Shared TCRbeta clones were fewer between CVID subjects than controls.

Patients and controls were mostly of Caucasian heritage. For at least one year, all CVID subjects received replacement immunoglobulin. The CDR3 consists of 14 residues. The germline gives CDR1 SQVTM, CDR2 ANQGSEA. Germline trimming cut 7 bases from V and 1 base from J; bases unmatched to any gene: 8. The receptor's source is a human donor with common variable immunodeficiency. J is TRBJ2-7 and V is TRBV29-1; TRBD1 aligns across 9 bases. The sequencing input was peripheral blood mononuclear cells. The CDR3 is CSGSTGGLSYEQYF. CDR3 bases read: TGCAGCGGATCGACAGGGGGATTGTCCTACGAG.